Reported below is one TCR beta chain. What it recognizes is unknown. The entry originates in a study of T cell responses to AZD1222 COVID-19 vaccine. TCRdb keeps only in-frame clones here, not all; method: immunoSEQ multiplex PCR. The sample carries 150,000 to 200,000 clones, around 93% recorded once. V was shortened by 4 bases and J by 0 bases, with 4 bases between the two germline ends. This CDR3 spans 12 amino acids. Germline V gene sequence: CDR1 LGHDT, CDR2 YNNKEL (reference sequence). Findings and limits, study-wide: Donors skewed white British and female; clonal diversity was possibly underestimated. Among those given AZD1222, only six were seropositive at baseline. Along spike, vaccine-associated CD4 TCRs were found throughout, with dominance at 160-218 and 743-854. Spike-specific TCR repertoires showed rising breadth and depth after two AZD1222 doses.

The sequenced sample was peripheral blood, obtained on day 0 of AZD1222 vaccination. The chain combines TRBV3-1 (or the pseudogene TRBV3-2) with TRBJ2-7; D unresolved. The clonotype originates from an adult in good health. CDR3 protein: CASSRLSYEQYF. CDR3 bases: TGTGCCAGCAGCCGCCTCTCCTACGAGCAGTACTTC.